The 24 T cell receptor beta chains listed next were all sequenced from one sample in a study of blood T cell repertoires in COVID-19. TCRdb's copy holds only in-frame clones and misses some; the assay was immunoSEQ multiplex PCR. The repertoire holds about 120,000 clones, with over 80% as singletons. The specimen sequenced was peripheral blood. These receptors were taken from a man in his 70s with acute or convalescent COVID-19.

The chain combines TRBV6-4 with TRBJ1-1; 7 bases fit TRBD1. V dropped 6 bases and J dropped 6; count of bases not matched to a gene: 10. Germline-derived CDR1 and CDR2 are MRHNA and SNTAGT. CDR3 length: 14 residues. CDR3 nucleotide sequence: TGTGCCAGCAGGGGATCGGGACAGAAGGCTGAAGCTTTCTTT. Its protein is CASRGSGQKAEAFF.

This clone was seen a handful of times. J is TRBJ2-5 and V is TRBV5-1; the D gene is possibly TRBD2 (6 bases). The CDR3 totals 15 residues. V lost 1 base and J lost 0, with 10 bases in between. Looked up from germline, CDR1 is SGHRS and CDR2 is YFSETQ. CDR3 DNA: TGCGCCAGCAGCTTGTCGACGGGGGACCAAGAGACCCAGTACTTC. This translates into CASSLSTGDQETQYF.

The chain is built from TRBV5-1 and TRBJ2-5; no clear D. The length of the CDR3 is 16 residues. V lost 3 bases to trimming and J lost 2 bases, with 17 bases between them. In germline, CDR1 is SGHRS, CDR2 YFSETQ. The CDR3 region is CASSYNRVGSQETQYF. The CDR3 DNA reads TGCGCCAGCAGCTATAACCGGGTAGGCTCTCAAGAGACCCAGTACTTC.

The genes are TRBV15 and TRBJ2-7; 11 nucleotides agree with TRBD2. CDR1 is LNHNV and CDR2 is YYDKDF in the germline V gene (reference sequence). The trim removed 3 bases at V and 2 bases at J, leaving 6 bases unmatched. The CDR3 is made up of 16 amino acids. CDR3 sequence reads: CATSSGASGGTYEQYF. In DNA form, the CDR3 reads TGTGCCACCAGCAGCGGCGCTAGCGGGGGGACCTACGAGCAGTACTTC. The variable domain in full, completed from reference TRBV15 and TRBJ2-7, reads DAMVIQNPRYQVTQFGKPVTLSCSQTLNHNVMYWYQQKSSQAPKLLFHYYDKDFNNEADTPDNFQSRRPNTSFCFLDIRSPGLGDTAMYLCATSSGASGGTYEQYFGPGTRLTVT.

The V and J genes are TRBV5-4 and TRBJ2-5, with 8 bases fitting TRBD1. Germline assignment: CDR1 SGHNT and CDR2 YYREEE (reference sequence). The CDR3 consists of 17 residues. V was clipped by 6 bases and J by 5 bases; unmatched bases: 18. CDR3 protein: CASTKSRTGGSGETQYF. In DNA form, the CDR3 reads TGTGCCAGCACCAAATCGCGCACAGGGGGGAGTGGCGAGACCCAGTACTTC.

In this sample, this clone turned up once. The chain couples TRBV7-9 to TRBJ1-3; D gene unclear. Germline assignment: CDR1 SEHNR and CDR2 FQNEAQ (reference sequence). The V gene lost 0 bases and the J gene lost 0 bases, with 9 bases spanning the gap. The CDR3 runs to 16 residues. The CDR3 region has the DNA TGTGCCAGCAGCTTAGCGTACTCGCCCTCTGGAAACACCATATATTTT. This codes for CASSLAYSPSGNTIYF.

The rearrangement joins TRBV3-1 (or the pseudogene TRBV3-2) to TRBJ1-3; tentative D call: TRBD1 (5 bases). Looked up from germline, CDR1 is LGHDT and CDR2 is YNNKEL (reference sequence). V shed 6 bases and J shed 2 bases, with 11 bases lying between them. CDR3 length: 14 residues. The CDR3 loop is CASRPRGAGNTIYF. CDR3 in DNA: TGTGCCAGCAGACCGCGGGGGGCTGGAAACACCATATATTTT.

CDR3 nucleotide sequence: TGTGCCAGCAGTGCCTACAGGGCCTACGAGCAGTACTTC. This gives the protein CASSAYRAYEQYF. V and J are TRBV2 and TRBJ2-7, with D maybe TRBD1 (6 bases). V lost 4 bases, J lost 2 bases, and 9 bases lay in between. The CDR3 is 13 amino acids. From germline, CDR1 is SNHLY and CDR2 FYNNEI.

The genes are TRBV10-2 and TRBJ1-2; perhaps TRBD1 as D (6 bases). CDR1 and CDR2 from the germline V gene are WSHSY and SAAADI. Deletions cut 5 bases from V and 4 bases from J, with 11 bases between. The length of the CDR3 is 13 residues. The chain's CDR3 is CASSRTGSYGYTF. CDR3 nucleotides: TGCGCCAGCAGTCGTACAGGGTCCTATGGCTACACCTTC.

The chain uses TRBV27 and TRBJ2-7, with 9 bases identical to TRBD1. CDR1 is MNHEY, CDR2 SMNVEV, per germline (reference sequence). The CDR3 runs 14 residues. The ends lost 4 bases at V and 5 bases at J; junction bases unmatched: 6. DNA for the CDR3: TGTGCCAGCAGTTGGGGACAGGGAGTCGACGAGCAGTACTTC. Amino acids: CASSWGQGVDEQYF.

This clone qualifies as medium-sized. This chain connects TRBV19 to TRBJ2-3, with 11 bases lining up with TRBD2. J lost 2 bases, V lost 4 bases, and 5 bases had no gene match. This CDR3 comprises 16 residues. Germline V gives CDR1 LNHDA, CDR2 SQIVND (reference sequence). The DNA for the CDR3 is TGTGCCAGTAGTAGGGCTAGCGGGGGGAACACAGATACGCAGTATTTT. It is translated as CASSRASGGNTDTQYF.

The chain employs TRBV4-1 and TRBJ2-7; 9 bases map to TRBD1. The V gene's germline CDR1 is MGHRA and CDR2 YSYEKL. This CDR3 comprises 15 residues. V lost 8 bases, J lost 1 base, and 9 bases stayed unmatched. This chain's CDR3 is CASRLGTGLSYEQYF. CDR3 DNA: TGCGCCAGCCGGCTCGGGACAGGGTTATCCTACGAGCAGTACTTC.

This chain uses TRBV7-9 with TRBJ1-1, with TRBD1 matching over 9 bases. The trim removed 2 bases at V and 3 bases at J, leaving 10 bases unmatched. The CDR3 consists of 17 residues. The germline V gene has CDR1 SEHNR and CDR2 FQNEAQ (reference sequence). This CDR3 is CASSLLGTGGWYTEAFF. CDR3 nucleotide sequence: TGTGCCAGCAGCTTATTAGGAACAGGGGGCTGGTACACTGAAGCTTTCTTT.

V is TRBV5-1 and J is TRBJ2-1; tentative D call: TRBD2 (7 bases). CDR1 is SGHRS and CDR2 is YFSETQ in the germline V gene. This CDR3 region has 15 residues. The V gene lost 1 base and the J gene lost 6 bases, with 14 bases spanning the gap. For the CDR3, the DNA is TGCGCCAGCAGCTTGAGAGGGGGGGCCTTCAATGAGCAGTTCTTC. Its protein product is CASSLRGGAFNEQFF.

The J gene is TRBJ1-2, the V gene TRBV4-2; D is perhaps TRBD1 (6 bases). The CDR3 sequence is 15 residues long. Trimming left V 0 bases short and J 4 bases short, with 12 bases between. Germline V gene data show CDR1 as LGHNA and CDR2 as YNFKEQ. CDR3 residues: CASSQDADRSYGYTF. DNA of the CDR3: TGTGCCAGCAGCCAAGACGCGGACAGATCCTATGGCTACACCTTC.

The chain joins TRBV29-1 to TRBJ2-7; 9 bases fit TRBD1. The length of the CDR3 is 12 residues. Trimming cost V 6 bases and J 6 bases; bases outside gene matches: 6. Germline CDR1 and CDR2: SQVTM and ANQGSEA. The CDR3 here is CSVTGQGAEQYF. In nucleotides, the CDR3 is TGCAGCGTAACGGGACAGGGTGCCGAGCAGTACTTC.

The chain joins TRBV7-9 to TRBJ1-6, with 7 nucleotides matching TRBD1. The CDR3 has 15 amino acids. Germline assignment: CDR1 SEHNR and CDR2 FQNEAQ (reference sequence). V lost 5 bases and J lost 10; bases outside the gene matches: 11. CDR3 protein: CASSLDRVGGSPLHF. In DNA form, the CDR3 reads TGTGCCAGCAGCCTTGACAGGGTTGGGGGATCACCCCTCCACTTT.

This clone appeared a few times. In nucleotides, the CDR3 is TGCGCCAGCAGCCCAGACAGGGGCTATGGCTACACCTTC. The encoded protein is CASSPDRGYGYTF. The rearrangement uses TRBV5-1 and TRBJ1-2, with 8 positions matching TRBD1. V lost 4 bases, J lost 4 bases, and 3 bases stayed unmatched. Looked up from germline, CDR1 is SGHRS and CDR2 is YFSETQ. This CDR3 has 13 residues.

V gene TRBV6-2 or TRBV6-3 combines with J gene TRBJ2-1; the match to TRBD2 covers 9 bases. Losses at the gene ends were 6 bases for V and 5 bases for J; bases not matched to a gene: 11. Germline CDR1 reads MNHEY; CDR2 reads SVGEGT. The CDR3 is 16 residues long. The CDR3 loop reads CASSTRGGASHNEQFF. DNA for the CDR3: TGTGCCAGCAGCACGCGCGGGGGGGCCTCTCACAATGAGCAGTTCTTC.

The chain carries TRBV19 and TRBJ2-1; 8 positions agree with TRBD2. CDR1 is LNHDA, CDR2 SQIVND, per germline (reference sequence). The CDR3 contains 17 residues. Trimming cost V 1 base and J 2 bases; bases outside gene matches: 7. CDR3: CASSIAGGGTTYNEQFF. CDR3 nucleotide sequence: TGTGCCAGTAGTATAGCAGGCGGGGGGACCACCTACAATGAGCAGTTCTTC.

The chain uses TRBV19 and TRBJ2-7, with D tentatively TRBD2 (7 bases). The V end was cut by 11 bases, the J end by 4 bases, with 15 bases between. Germline values: CDR1 LNHDA, CDR2 SQIVND (reference sequence). This CDR3 is 12 amino acids long. CDR3 sequence: CAEGGESYEQYF. DNA of the CDR3: TGTGCCGAAGGGGGGGAATCGTACGAGCAGTACTTC.

A remark on this clone: Within the sample, other DNA sequences also encode this same CDR3. The chain is built from TRBV12-3 or TRBV12-4 and TRBJ1-6; D is ambiguous. Trimming pared 5 bases from V and 7 bases from J, leaving 9 bases between. The CDR3 has 13 residues. CDR3 protein: CASSRDGNSPLHF. CDR3 sequence (DNA): TGTGCCAGCAGTCGCGACGGGAATTCACCCCTCCACTTT.

The V gene is TRBV11-2, the J gene TRBJ2-3; TRBD2 matches 12 bases. The CDR3 runs to 18 residues. Per germline, CDR1 SGHAT and CDR2 FQNNGV. Trimming took 5 bases from V and 1 from J; bases not matched to a gene: 10. The CDR3 spells CASSLSQTSGGRTDTQYF. The CDR3 coding sequence is TGTGCCAGCAGCCTAAGCCAGACTAGCGGGGGTCGCACAGATACGCAGTATTTT.

The chain joins TRBV13 to TRBJ2-6, with 7 positions matching TRBD2. CDR1 PRHDT and CDR2 FYEKMQ come from the germline V gene (reference sequence). This CDR3 spans 17 amino acids. J was trimmed by 4 bases and V by 1 base; bases with no gene match: 7. The CDR3 sequence is CASSLVGGLTGANVLTF. The DNA of the CDR3 is TGTGCCAGCAGCTTAGTCGGGGGACTAACAGGGGCCAACGTCCTGACTTTC. The variable domain in full, completed from reference TRBV13 and TRBJ2-6, reads AAGVIQSPRHLIKEKRETATLKCYPIPRHDTVYWYQQGPGQDPQFLISFYEKMQSDKGSIPDRFSAQQFSDYHSELNMSSLELGDSALYFCASSLVGGLTGANVLTFGAGSRLTVL.